The T cell receptor beta chain under discussion was sequenced for a study of T-cell memory formation after mild COVID-19. Via MiXCR, TCRdb re-called the 5' RACE reads, giving one row per CDR3 protein. The data show more than 120,000 distinct CDR3 sequences, with 6% seen just once and roughly 2.1% held by the top ten. This clonotype was counted a few times. Its antigen is unidentified. Notes on the study in general: CD8+ contracting clones occupied EMRA, while CD4+ ones occupied mainly CM and EM.

The clonotype originates from an adult woman who had mild COVID-19 (a few samples of this study predate the infection). Cell type and time point are not known. The sequencing sample was made of PBMCs or a T cell subset sorted from them (not recorded which).

CDR3 amino acids: CASSALQGINEKLFF. CDR3 DNA: TGTGCCAGCTCAGCACTGCAGGGGATTAATGAAAAACTGTTTTTT. This rearrangement joins TRBV18 to TRBJ1-4; D is perhaps TRBD1 (6 bases). V was shortened by 5 bases and J by 4 bases, with 14 bases between the two germline ends. The length of the CDR3 is 15 residues. Germline V gene sequence: CDR1 KGHSH, CDR2 LQKENI.